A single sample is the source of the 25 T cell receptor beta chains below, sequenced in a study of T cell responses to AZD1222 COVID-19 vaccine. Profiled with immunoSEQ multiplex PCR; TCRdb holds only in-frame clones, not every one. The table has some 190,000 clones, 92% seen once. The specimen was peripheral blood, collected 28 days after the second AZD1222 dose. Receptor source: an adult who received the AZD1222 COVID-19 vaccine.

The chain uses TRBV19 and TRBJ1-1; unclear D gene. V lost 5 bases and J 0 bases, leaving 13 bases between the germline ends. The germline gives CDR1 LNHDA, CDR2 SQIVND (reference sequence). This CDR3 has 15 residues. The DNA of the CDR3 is TGTGCCAGTAGTCCGAGTATGACGATGAACACTGAAGCTTTCTTT. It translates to CASSPSMTMNTEAFF.

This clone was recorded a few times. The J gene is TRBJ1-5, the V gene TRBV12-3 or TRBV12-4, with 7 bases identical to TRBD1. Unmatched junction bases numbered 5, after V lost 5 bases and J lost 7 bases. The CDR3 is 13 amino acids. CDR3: CASSIDRVQPQHF. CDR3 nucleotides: TGTGCCAGCAGTATCGACAGGGTCCAGCCCCAGCATTTT.

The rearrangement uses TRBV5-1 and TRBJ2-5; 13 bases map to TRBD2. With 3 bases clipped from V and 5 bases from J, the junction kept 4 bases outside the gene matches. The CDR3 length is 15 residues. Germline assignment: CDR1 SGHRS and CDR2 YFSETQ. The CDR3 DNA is TGCGCCAGCAGCTCCGGACTAGCGGGGGCGGAGACCCAGTACTTC. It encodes CASSSGLAGAETQYF. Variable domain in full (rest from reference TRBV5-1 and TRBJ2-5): KAGVTQTPRYLIKTRGQQVTLSCSPISGHRSVSWYQQTPGQGLQFLFEYFSETQRNKGNFPGRFSGRQFSNSRSEMNVSTLELGDSALYLCASSSGLAGAETQYFGPGTRLLVL.

CDR3 nucleotide sequence: TGTGCCATCAGTGAGCCCGGCCACCTCGGGGATGAGCAGTTCTTC. Translating it yields CAISEPGHLGDEQFF. The chain employs TRBV10-3 and TRBJ2-1; D is possibly TRBD2 (5 bases). The CDR3 spans 15 residues. The ends were cut back, 2 bases at V and 8 bases at J, with 16 bases in the middle. In germline, CDR1 is ENHRY, CDR2 SYGVKD.

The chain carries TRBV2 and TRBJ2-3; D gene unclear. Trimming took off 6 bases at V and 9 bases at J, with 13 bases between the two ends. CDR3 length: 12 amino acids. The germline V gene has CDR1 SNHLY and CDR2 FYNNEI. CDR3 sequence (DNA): TGTGCCAGCAGACCCCCGGTTTGGACGCAGTATTTT. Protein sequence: CASRPPVWTQYF.

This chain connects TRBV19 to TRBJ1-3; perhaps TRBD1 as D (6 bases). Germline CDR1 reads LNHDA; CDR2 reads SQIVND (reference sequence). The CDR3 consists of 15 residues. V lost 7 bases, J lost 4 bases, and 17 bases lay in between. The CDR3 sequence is CASIPKQGDGNTIYF. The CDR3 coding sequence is TGTGCCAGTATTCCGAAACAGGGTGACGGAAACACCATATATTTT.

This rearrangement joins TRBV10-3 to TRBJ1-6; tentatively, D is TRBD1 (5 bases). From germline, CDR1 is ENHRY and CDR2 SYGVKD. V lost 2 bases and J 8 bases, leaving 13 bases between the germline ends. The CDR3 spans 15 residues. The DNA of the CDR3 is TGTGCCATCAGTGAGGGGGACCCCGCGGATTCACCCCTCCACTTT. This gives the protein CAISEGDPADSPLHF.

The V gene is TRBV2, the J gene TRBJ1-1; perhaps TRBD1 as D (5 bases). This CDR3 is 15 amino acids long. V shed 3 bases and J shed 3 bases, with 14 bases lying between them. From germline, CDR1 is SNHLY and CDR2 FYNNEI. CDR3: CASSESLGGDTEAFF. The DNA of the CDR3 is TGTGCCAGCAGTGAGAGCCTGGGGGGGGACACTGAAGCTTTCTTT.

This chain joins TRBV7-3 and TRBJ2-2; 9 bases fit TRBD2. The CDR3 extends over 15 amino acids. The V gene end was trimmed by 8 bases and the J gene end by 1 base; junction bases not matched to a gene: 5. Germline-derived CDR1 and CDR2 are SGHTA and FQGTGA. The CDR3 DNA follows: TGTGCCAGCCGATTACTAGCGGGGAACACCGGGGAGCTGTTTTTT. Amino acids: CASRLLAGNTGELFF.

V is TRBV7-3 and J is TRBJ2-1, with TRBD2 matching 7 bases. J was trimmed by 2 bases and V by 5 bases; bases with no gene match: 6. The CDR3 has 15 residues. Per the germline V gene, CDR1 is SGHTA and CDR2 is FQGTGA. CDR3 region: CASSHPSGTYNEQFF. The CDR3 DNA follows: TGTGCCAGCAGCCATCCTAGCGGAACCTACAATGAGCAGTTCTTC.

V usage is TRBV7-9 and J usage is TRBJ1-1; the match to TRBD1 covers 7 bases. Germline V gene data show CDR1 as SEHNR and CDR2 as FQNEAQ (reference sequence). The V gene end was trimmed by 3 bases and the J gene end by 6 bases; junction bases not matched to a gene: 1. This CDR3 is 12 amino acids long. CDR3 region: CASSFGQAEAFF. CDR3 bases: TGTGCCAGCAGCTTCGGACAGGCTGAAGCTTTCTTT.

This chain's CDR3 is CASSQVVDNPNYGYTF. CDR3 nucleotide sequence: TGCGCCAGCAGCCAAGTTGTTGACAACCCCAACTATGGCTACACCTTC. This chain uses TRBV4-3 with TRBJ1-2; no clear D. CDR1 and CDR2 (germline): LGHNA, YSLEER. The CDR3 runs 16 residues. The V end lost 1 base, the J end lost 2 bases, and 14 bases lay between the germline ends.

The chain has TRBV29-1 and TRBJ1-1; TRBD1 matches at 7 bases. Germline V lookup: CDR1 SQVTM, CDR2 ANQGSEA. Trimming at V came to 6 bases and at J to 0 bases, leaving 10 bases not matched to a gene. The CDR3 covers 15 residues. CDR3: CSVVRQGVMNTEAFF. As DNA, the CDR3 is TGCAGCGTCGTTAGACAGGGCGTAATGAACACTGAAGCTTTCTTT.

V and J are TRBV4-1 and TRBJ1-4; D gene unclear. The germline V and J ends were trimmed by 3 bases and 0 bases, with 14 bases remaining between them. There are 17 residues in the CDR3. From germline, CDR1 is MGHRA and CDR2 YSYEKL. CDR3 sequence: CASSHAYQPATNEKLFF. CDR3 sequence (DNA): TGCGCCAGCAGCCACGCTTACCAGCCTGCAACTAATGAAAAACTGTTTTTT.

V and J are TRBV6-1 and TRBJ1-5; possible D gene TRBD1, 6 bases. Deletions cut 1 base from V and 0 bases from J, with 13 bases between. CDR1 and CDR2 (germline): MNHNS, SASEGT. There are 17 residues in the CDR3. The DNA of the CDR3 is TGTGCCAGCAGTGAAGTTCCGCCACAGGGTAGCAATCAGCCCCAGCATTTT. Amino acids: CASSEVPPQGSNQPQHF.

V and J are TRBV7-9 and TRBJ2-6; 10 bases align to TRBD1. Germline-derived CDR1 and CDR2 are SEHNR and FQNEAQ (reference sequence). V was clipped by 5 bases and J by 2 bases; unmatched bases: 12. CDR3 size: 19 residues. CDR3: CASSRITGQGGTGANVLTF. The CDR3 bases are TGTGCCAGCAGCCGTATTACAGGACAGGGGGGAACTGGGGCCAACGTCCTGACTTTC.

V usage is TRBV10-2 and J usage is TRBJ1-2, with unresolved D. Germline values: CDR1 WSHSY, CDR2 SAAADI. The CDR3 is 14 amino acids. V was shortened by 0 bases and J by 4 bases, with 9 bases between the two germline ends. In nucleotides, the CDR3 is TGCGCCAGCAGTGAGTCCGGACGGACCTATGGCTACACCTTC. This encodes CASSESGRTYGYTF.

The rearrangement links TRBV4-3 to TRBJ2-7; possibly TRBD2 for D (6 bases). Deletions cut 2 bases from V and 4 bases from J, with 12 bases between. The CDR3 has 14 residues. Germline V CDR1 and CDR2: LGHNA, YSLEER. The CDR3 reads CASSQRQAGYEQYF. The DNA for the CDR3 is TGCGCCAGCAGCCAAAGGCAGGCGGGGTACGAGCAGTACTTC.

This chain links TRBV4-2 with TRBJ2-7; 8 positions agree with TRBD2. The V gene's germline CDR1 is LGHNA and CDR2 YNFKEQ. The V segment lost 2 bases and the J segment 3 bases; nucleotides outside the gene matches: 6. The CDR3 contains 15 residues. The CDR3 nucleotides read TGTGCCAGCAGCCAACGCCGGGGACTAGGCTACGAGCAGTACTTC. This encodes CASSQRRGLGYEQYF.

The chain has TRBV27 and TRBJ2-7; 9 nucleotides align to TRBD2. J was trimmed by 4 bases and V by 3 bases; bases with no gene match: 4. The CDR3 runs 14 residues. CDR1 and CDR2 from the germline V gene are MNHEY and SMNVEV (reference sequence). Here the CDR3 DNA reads TGTGCCAGCAGTTTGTCTAGCGGGACTTACGAGCAGTACTTC. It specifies CASSLSSGTYEQYF.

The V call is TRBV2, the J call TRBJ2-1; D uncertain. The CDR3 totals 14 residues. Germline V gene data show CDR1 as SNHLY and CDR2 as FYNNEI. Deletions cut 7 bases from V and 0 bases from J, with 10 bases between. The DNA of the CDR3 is TGTGCCAGCATGGAAGTTAGCTCCTACAATGAGCAGTTCTTC. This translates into CASMEVSSYNEQFF.

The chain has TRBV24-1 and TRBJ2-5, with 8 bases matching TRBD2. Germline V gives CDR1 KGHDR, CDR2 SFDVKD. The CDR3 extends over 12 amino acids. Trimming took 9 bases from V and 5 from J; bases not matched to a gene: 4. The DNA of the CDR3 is TGTGCCACCCGGACGGGGGGGGAGACCCAGTACTTC. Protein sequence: CATRTGGETQYF.

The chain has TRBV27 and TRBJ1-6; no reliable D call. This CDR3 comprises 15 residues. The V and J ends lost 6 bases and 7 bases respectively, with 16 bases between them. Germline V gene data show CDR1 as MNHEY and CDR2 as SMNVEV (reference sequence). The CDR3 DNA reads TGTGCCAGCAGGGTGGAACCTGGAGGGAATTCACCCCTCCACTTT. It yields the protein CASRVEPGGNSPLHF.

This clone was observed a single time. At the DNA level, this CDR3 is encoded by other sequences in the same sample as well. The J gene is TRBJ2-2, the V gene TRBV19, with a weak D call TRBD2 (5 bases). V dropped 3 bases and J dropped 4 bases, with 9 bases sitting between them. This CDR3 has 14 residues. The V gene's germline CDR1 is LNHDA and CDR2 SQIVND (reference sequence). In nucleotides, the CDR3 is TGTGCCAGTAGTATCTCGGGGTTCACCGGGGAGCTGTTTTTT. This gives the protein CASSISGFTGELFF.

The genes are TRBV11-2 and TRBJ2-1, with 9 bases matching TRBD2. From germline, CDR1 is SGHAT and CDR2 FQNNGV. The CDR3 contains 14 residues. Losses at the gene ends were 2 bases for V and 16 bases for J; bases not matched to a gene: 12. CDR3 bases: TGTGCCAGCAGCTTAATCTTAGCGGGAGAGCTATTTTTCTTC. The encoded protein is CASSLILAGELFFF. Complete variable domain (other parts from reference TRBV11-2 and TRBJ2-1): EAGVAQSPRYKIIEKRQSVAFWCNPISGHATLYWYQQILGQGPKLLIQFQNNGVVDDSQLPKDRFSAERLKGVDSTLKIQPAKLEDSAVYLCASSLILAGELFFFGPGTRLTVL.